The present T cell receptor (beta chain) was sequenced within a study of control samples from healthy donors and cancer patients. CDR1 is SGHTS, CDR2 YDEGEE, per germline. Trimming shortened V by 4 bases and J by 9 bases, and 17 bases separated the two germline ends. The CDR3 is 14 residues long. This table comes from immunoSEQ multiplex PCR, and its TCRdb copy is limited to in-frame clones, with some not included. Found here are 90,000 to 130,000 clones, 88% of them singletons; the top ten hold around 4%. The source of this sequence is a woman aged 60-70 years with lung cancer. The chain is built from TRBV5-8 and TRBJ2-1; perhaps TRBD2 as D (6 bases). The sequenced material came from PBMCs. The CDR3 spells CASSAWGEIGEQFF. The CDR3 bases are TGTGCCAGCAGCGCCTGGGGGGAAATCGGTGAGCAGTTCTTC.